These T cell receptor beta chains were read from a single sample in a study of T-cell reconstitution after alpha-beta-depleted transplantation in children. TCRdb re-analysed the PCR reads in MiXCR, keeping a single row per CDR3 protein. The sample records about a million distinct CDR3 sequences, about 29% being singletons. The sample in question was PBMCs, mostly from graft donor cells, obtained 360 days after TCRalphabeta/CD19-depleted stem cell transplant. These receptors originate from a boy younger than two who had a stem cell transplant for SCID, so the T cells may come from the graft donor. CDR3s include the opening cysteine and the closing phenylalanine or tryptophan. D genes are given only for firm matches.

d_call	v_call	j_call	cdr3_aa
NA	TRBV18	TRBJ2-5	CASSTTKAKQETQYF
TRBD1	TRBV29-1	TRBJ1-2	CSGRQGAAGYTF
NA	TRBV9	TRBJ2-7	CASSVGGWAGEQYF
TRBD1	TRBV29-1	TRBJ1-1	CSGLGTVTEAFF
NA	TRBV3-1	TRBJ2-1	CASSQDSRYYNEQFF
TRBD1	TRBV3-1	TRBJ2-2	CASRPTGPTGELFF
NA	TRBV18	TRBJ2-2	CASSPTGTNTGELFF
NA	TRBV27	TRBJ1-6	CASMRQTNSPLHF
TRBD1	TRBV18	TRBJ2-1	CASSPDRGRVFSDEQFF
NA	TRBV27	TRBJ2-7	CASSLIDRRFYEQYF
TRBD1	TRBV6-2/TRBV6-3	TRBJ1-5	CASRETGVQPQHF
TRBD2	TRBV12-3/TRBV12-4	TRBJ2-2	CASSLKRGLSRVAGELFF
TRBD2	TRBV6-5	TRBJ2-1	CASSYAGDYNEQFF
TRBD1	TRBV9	TRBJ2-7	CASSAPTGWITYEQYF
NA	TRBV11-2	TRBJ2-3	CASSLQGRSTDTQYF
NA	TRBV20-1	TRBJ2-2	CSVQDPNTGELFF
NA	TRBV2	TRBJ2-1	CASKGGTINEQFF
NA	TRBV12-3/TRBV12-4	TRBJ2-1	CASLRELSYNEQFF
NA	TRBV20-1	TRBJ2-3	CSARDGSRDTQYF
NA	TRBV5-1	TRBJ2-2	CASSPVGGVSAGELFF
NA	TRBV7-6	TRBJ2-3	CASSPSRGTYTDTQYF
NA	TRBV25-1	TRBJ2-1	CASSELGGSYNEQFF
TRBD2	TRBV5-1	TRBJ2-1	CASSSGLAGGSSSYNEQFF
TRBD2	TRBV12-3/TRBV12-4	TRBJ2-5	CASSPKGGGARETQYF
NA	TRBV7-9	TRBJ1-1	CASSAQNTEAFF
TRBD2	TRBV5-1	TRBJ2-3	CASSLGLAGGRTDTQYF
NA	TRBV24-1	TRBJ2-2	CATSDQGFGTGELFF
NA	TRBV15	TRBJ1-5	CATSRGVGGEQPQHF
NA	TRBV7-2	TRBJ2-7	CASSWVGEYEQYF
NA	TRBV10-3	TRBJ2-3	CAISGQHMSDTQYF
TRBD1	TRBV7-8	TRBJ1-5	CASSSTGEDQPQHF
NA	TRBV9	TRBJ2-1	CASAGGSGNEQFF
NA	TRBV29-1	TRBJ1-1	CSVEDRISTSTIYQGRITEAFF
NA	TRBV3-1	TRBJ2-7	CASSQVEGGTYEQYF
NA	TRBV6-2/TRBV6-3	TRBJ1-2	CASSYEGARGYTF
NA	TRBV12-3/TRBV12-4	TRBJ2-7	CASSLRGREEQYF
NA	TRBV12-3/TRBV12-4	TRBJ2-1	CANVRPGDSYNEQFF
TRBD2	TRBV5-1	TRBJ2-7	CASSLRRGEYEQYF
TRBD2	TRBV11-2	TRBJ2-3	CASSQRLAGHTDTQYF
NA	TRBV6-1	TRBJ2-6	CASRVPGANVLTF
NA	TRBV20-1	TRBJ2-2	CSARWQNTGELFF
NA	TRBV28	TRBJ1-1	CASSLRTTEAFF
NA	TRBV12-3/TRBV12-4	TRBJ1-1	CASSLRPTEAFF
TRBD1	TRBV29-1	TRBJ2-2	CSVQGQGATGELFF
NA	TRBV29-1	TRBJ2-3	CSVEDPWGAPDTQYF
NA	TRBV15	TRBJ1-1	CATSRIPGDTEAFF
NA	TRBV6-5	TRBJ2-2	CASSYGGRSGPNTGELFF
TRBD2	TRBV25-1	TRBJ2-3	CASSEFWLAGGRTDTQYF
NA	TRBV24-1	TRBJ2-1	CATRGSATEQFF
TRBD1	TRBV20-1	TRBJ2-7	CSANRDRGPEQYF
NA	TRBV20-1	TRBJ1-2	CSAQLGYTF
TRBD1	TRBV12-3/TRBV12-4	TRBJ2-7	CASRHTGGYEQYF
TRBD2	TRBV6-1	TRBJ2-5	CASRASGWEETQYF
NA	TRBV5-1	TRBJ1-1	CASNWGQNTEAFF